Shown below are 14 T cell receptor beta chains from a single sample sequenced in a study of CD8+ T cells in alopecia areata. CD4, CD8alpha, NKG2D, NKG2ACE and other markers were used to sort pooled cutaneous lymph node cells. Reverse transcribed after extraction, RNA yielded cDNA as the sequencing template. Generated by immunoSEQ multiplex PCR, the TCRdb table keeps only in-frame clones and is missing some. Listed here are around 300,000 clones without any singletons, the top ten holding around 1.2%. Sequencing was carried out using CD4+ T cells sorted from a lymph node. The receptors come from a C3H/HeJ mouse with alopecia areata. This mouse strain has H2-k as its MHC haplotype.

In this sample, this clone turned up many times. Gene and germline names: mouse. The sequenced fragment ends 3 residues before the CDR3 boundary, so the rest is inferred from the germline J gene. Other DNA sequences in this sample translate to the same CDR3. V gene TRBV19 combines with J gene TRBJ1-6; 7 positions agree with TRBD1. TRBJ1-6 is an open reading frame whose function is uncertain. V dropped 2 bases and J dropped 4; count of bases not matched to a gene: 0. The CDR3 contains 14 residues. In germline, CDR1 is FNHDT, CDR2 SITEND (reference sequence). CDR3: CASSMTGYNSPLYF. Partial CDR3 DNA: TGTGCCAGCAGTATGACAGGGTATAATTCGCCC.

Comments on this clone: Here the gene names and germline are mouse. The CDR3 end lies 4 residues beyond the end of the read and is filled in from the germline J gene. Other nucleotide sequences from this sample produce the same CDR3. The chain uses TRBV17 and TRBJ1-1, with 9 bases lining up with TRBD1. Trimming took 6 bases from V and 0 from J; bases not matched to a gene: 2. Per the germline V gene, CDR1 is MNHDT and CDR2 is YYDKIL. The CDR3 has 14 amino acids. The CDR3: CASSRQGANTEVFF. The CDR3 DNA, read in part, is TGTGCTAGCAGCAGACAGGGGGCAAACACA.

Concerning this clone: Genes and germline come from the mouse. The missing CDR3 end, 4 residues past where the read stops, is filled in from the germline J gene. Other DNA sequences from this sample encode an identical CDR3 as well. V usage is TRBV19 and J usage is TRBJ1-1; maybe TRBD1 (5 bases). Germline V gene data show CDR1 as FNHDT and CDR2 as SITEND (reference sequence). V dropped 2 bases and J dropped 1 base, with 9 bases sitting between them. The CDR3 runs to 14 residues. CDR3 DNA (partial): TGTGCCAGCAGTATGGGCCAGGGGAACACA. This sequence encodes CASSMGQGNT. The CDR3 as a whole reads CASSMGQGNTEVFF.

This clone has more than one count but fewer than ten. Gene names follow the mouse nomenclature. The read ends 4 residues before the CDR3 terminus; that terminus is restored from the germline J gene. The chain combines TRBV1 with TRBJ2-1, with 8 positions matching TRBD1. The CDR3 covers 14 residues. The germline V gene encodes CDR1 NSQYPW and CDR2 LRSPGD (reference sequence). CDR3 region: CTCSAARGQAEQFF. The sequenced CDR3 bases are TGCACCTGCAGTGCAGCCAGGGGGCAGGCT.

The table lists this clone with a few counts. Germline and genes: mouse. The CDR3 end falls 4 residues outside the read, so it is completed with the germline J gene. This chain uses TRBV1 with TRBJ1-1; 11 nucleotides agree with TRBD1. Germline V CDR1 and CDR2: NSQYPW, LRSPGD (reference sequence). This CDR3 contains 13 residues. The CDR3 region is CTCSGTGGGEVFF. CDR3 bases read: TGCACCTGCAGTGGGACAGGGGGCGGA.

On this clone itself: Mouse gene names and germline throughout. Read coverage stops 4 residues before the CDR3 terminus; the germline J gene supplies the remainder. The sample has other DNA sequences that encode this CDR3 too. The V and J genes are TRBV13-3 and TRBJ2-3; TRBD1 might be the D (5 bases). In germline, CDR1 is NNHDY, CDR2 SYVADS. The CDR3 is made up of 13 amino acids. V lost 4 bases and J 3 bases, leaving 9 bases between the germline ends. The covered CDR3 bases are TGTGCCAGCAGTCTGGACAAGGCAGAA. This gives the protein CASSLDKAE. The entire CDR3 protein reads CASSLDKAETLYF.

On this clone: The listed genes are named as in mouse. The read is 4 residues too short to cover the CDR3 end, so that end is filled in from the germline J gene. V usage is TRBV1 and J usage is TRBJ1-2, with a possible D match to TRBD1 (6 bases). This CDR3 comprises 15 residues. The V gene's germline CDR1 is NSQYPW and CDR2 LRSPGD (reference sequence). The CDR3 sequence: CTCSANWGGADDYTF. CDR3 bases read: TGCACCTGCAGTGCAAACTGGGGGGGCGCGGAC.

This clone appeared a few times. Gene names denote mouse genes. With the read ending 3 residues before the CDR3 end, the germline J gene is used to fill in that end. This chain connects TRBV1 to TRBJ1-6; 9 bases are a match to TRBD1. TRBJ1-6 is recorded as an ORF, its role being uncertain. Germline V lookup: CDR1 NSQYPW, CDR2 LRSPGD (reference sequence). The V and J ends lost 3 bases and 8 bases, in that order; junction bases with no gene match: 8. The CDR3 has 16 residues. This CDR3 reads CTCSAGTGFSDSPLYF. CDR3 bases read: TGCACCTGCAGTGCGGGGACAGGGTTTAGTGATTCGCCC.

This clone turned up a few times. Gene names refer to mouse genes. The read ends 3 residues shy of where the CDR3 ends; the end is completed using the germline J gene. The V gene is TRBV19, the J gene TRBJ1-6; TRBD1 agrees at 7 bases. TRBJ1-6 is given ORF status, its function remaining uncertain. Germline V CDR1 and CDR2: FNHDT, SITEND (reference sequence). This CDR3 region has 12 residues. V lost 4 bases, J lost 8 bases, and 0 bases stayed unmatched. CDR3 region: CASSGTDSPLYF. The DNA read from the CDR3 is TGTGCCAGCAGTGGGACAGATTCGCCC.

This clone has only a few counts. Here the gene names and germline are mouse. The CDR3 end falls 4 residues outside the read, so it is completed with the germline J gene. The rearrangement joins TRBV31 to TRBJ2-5, with D unclear. CDR3 size: 11 residues. Germline CDR1 GKSSPN, CDR2 SITVG. V was cut by 3 bases and J by 3 bases, with 4 bases left in between. The CDR3 reads CAWSTQDTQYF. Partial CDR3 DNA: TGTGCCTGGAGCACACAAGAC. The whole variable domain, remainder taken from reference TRBV31 and TRBJ2-5, is AQTIHQWPVAEIKAVGSPLSLGCTIKGKSSPNLYWYWQATGGTLQQLFYSITVGQVESVVQLNLSASRPKDDQFILSTEKLLLSHSGFYLCAWSTQDTQYFGPGTRLLVL.

For this clone: This sequence may be a read error, since a much larger clone differs from it by one base. Germline and genes here are mouse. The read finishes 4 residues shy of the CDR3 end, and the germline J gene is used to complete it. This specimen includes other DNA sequences encoding the same CDR3. The rearrangement links TRBV12-1 to TRBJ1-2, with 7 positions matching TRBD1. Trimming took 0 bases from V and 4 from J; bases not matched to a gene: 4. CDR3 length equals 14 residues. Germline V gene sequence: CDR1 SGHSN, CDR2 HYEKVE. The covered CDR3 bases are TGTGCCAGCTCTCTCACAGGGGAGGGCTCC. It translates to CASSLTGEGS. The CDR3 as a whole reads CASSLTGEGSDYTF.

This clone was seen only a few times. The gene names here belong to mouse. The missing CDR3 end, 4 residues past where the read stops, is filled in from the germline J gene. The chain has TRBV16 and TRBJ1-1; a weak D match, TRBD1 (6 bases). Germline lookup yields CDR1 SGHSA and CDR2 FRNQAP. Trimming stripped 1 base from V and 3 bases from J, with 15 bases between. This CDR3 is built from 16 residues. Partial CDR3 DNA: TGTGCAAGCAGCTTAGTAGGGGGGCGCGAAGACACA. Its translation: CASSLVGGREDT. The full-length CDR3 reads as CASSLVGGREDTEVFF. The whole variable domain, remainder taken from reference TRBV16 and TRBJ1-1, is NAGVIQTPRHKVTGKGQEATLWCEPISGHSAVFWYRQTIVQGLEFLTYFRNQAPIDDSGMPKERFSAQMPNQSHSTLKIQSTQPQDSAVYLCASSLVGGREDTEVFFGKGTRLTVV.

This clone turned up a few times. The germline and genes are mouse ones. The read stops 4 residues short of the end of the CDR3; the missing end is completed from the germline J gene. The gene calls are TRBV5 and TRBJ2-5; 9 bases agree with TRBD2. Germline V gene data show CDR1 as LGHNA and CDR2 as YNLKQL (reference sequence). With 0 bases clipped from V and 3 bases from J, the junction kept 1 base outside the gene matches. The CDR3 totals 15 residues. The sequenced part of the CDR3 DNA is TGTGCCAGCAGCCAAGAGGGACTGGGTCAAGAC. Protein: CASSQEGLGQD. The CDR3 in full is CASSQEGLGQDTQYF.

Turning to this clone: Germline and genes: mouse. The read terminates 4 residues before the CDR3 end, so the remaining end is supplied by the germline J gene. This sample includes further DNA sequences coding for the same CDR3. The chain employs TRBV13-1 and TRBJ2-4; TRBD2 is a possible D gene (5 bases). The CDR3 is made up of 14 amino acids. The germline CDR1 and CDR2 sequences are NSHNY and SYGAGN. Trimming cost V 0 bases and J 3 bases, with 8 bases left between them. Incomplete CDR3 DNA: TGTGCCAGCAGTGATGTGTGGGGACAAAAC. It encodes CASSDVWGQN. The entire CDR3 sequence reads CASSDVWGQNTLYF.